What follows are 15 T cell receptor beta chains derived from one specimen sequenced in a study of T cells after yellow fever vaccination. TCRdb re-analysed the 5' RACE reads in MiXCR, keeping a single row per CDR3 protein. Here the sample spans 400,000 to 650,000 distinct CDR3 sequences, around a fifth being singletons. This sample comprised PBMCs, obtained roughly 20 days after the first yellow fever vaccination. The source of these receptors is a man between 18 and 29 years old who received the YFV17D yellow fever vaccine.

To note about this clonotype: This clone may be a read error of a much larger clone one base away. The chain employs TRBV4-2 and TRBJ2-1, with TRBD2 matching over 10 bases. Germline-derived CDR1 and CDR2 are LGHNA and YNFKEQ. The CDR3 extends over 16 amino acids. The CDR3 DNA is TGTGTCAGCAGCCAAGGAGCGGGGGGGCAGGTGGGTGAGCAGTTCTTC. Translation: CVSSQGAGGQVGEQFF.

This clonotype occurred a few times. V usage is TRBV5-6 and J usage is TRBJ1-5, with TRBD1 as a possible D gene (5 bases). Deletions cut 0 bases from V and 3 bases from J, with 22 bases between. The CDR3 length is 19 residues. Germline assignment: CDR1 SGHDT and CDR2 YYEEEE. As DNA, the CDR3 is TGTGCCAGCAGCTTGGAGTCTAACGCCCGCAGCGGGACCAATCAGCCCCAGCATTTT. Protein sequence: CASSLESNARSGTNQPQHF.

The rearrangement links TRBV4-3 to TRBJ1-4; a weak D match, TRBD1 (5 bases). CDR1 is LGHNA, CDR2 YSLEER, per germline. Trimming removed 0 bases from V and 7 bases from J, with 21 bases in between. CDR3 length: 18 amino acids. This chain's CDR3 is CASSQDGWQGGGAEKLFF. The CDR3 DNA sequence: TGCGCCAGCAGCCAAGATGGTTGGCAGGGTGGAGGGGCTGAAAAACTGTTTTTT.

The rearrangement uses TRBV7-2 and TRBJ2-2; 10 nucleotides align to TRBD2. The trim removed 1 base at V and 5 bases at J, leaving 4 bases unmatched. CDR1 is SGHTA, CDR2 FQGNSA, per germline. The CDR3 extends over 16 amino acids. The CDR3 nucleotides read TGTGCCAGCAGCTTAGGAGCGGGGGGGCCAACCGGGGAGCTGTTTTTT. Its translation is CASSLGAGGPTGELFF.

This clonotype was picked up a small number of times. The V call is TRBV5-1, the J call TRBJ2-2; a weak D match, TRBD1 (6 bases). The ends were cut back, 4 bases at V and 4 bases at J, with 17 bases in the middle. Germline CDR1 reads SGHRS; CDR2 reads YFSETQ. The CDR3 consists of 16 residues. DNA of the CDR3: TGCGCCAGCAGCCTCGCACAGGGTTGGAGCACCGGGGAGCTGTTTTTT. Protein product: CASSLAQGWSTGELFF.

This clonotype was observed a few times. This chain connects TRBV5-1 to TRBJ2-3; D remains unclear. V lost 1 base and J 0 bases, leaving 9 bases between the germline ends. This CDR3 has 15 residues. Germline lookup yields CDR1 SGHRS and CDR2 YFSETQ. The CDR3 reads CASSLRPTSTDTQYF. The CDR3, as DNA: TGCGCCAGCAGCTTGCGGCCAACCAGCACAGATACGCAGTATTTT.

The V call is TRBV6-1, the J call TRBJ1-3; D ambiguous. The CDR3 runs to 14 residues. V was pared by 8 bases and J by 4 bases, with 15 bases between. Germline assignment: CDR1 MNHNS and CDR2 SASEGT. The CDR3 loop is CASHDAGAGNTIYF. DNA of the CDR3: TGTGCCAGCCATGACGCGGGCGCCGGAAACACCATATATTTT.

This clonotype was seen repeatedly, ten times or more. The CDR3 nucleotides read TGTGCCAGCAGCCAAGAGGGTAGGGGCGCCGAAAACACCATATATTTT. It specifies CASSQEGRGAENTIYF. The chain carries TRBV3-1 and TRBJ1-3, with D perhaps TRBD1 (5 bases). The CDR3 spans 16 residues. The V gene's germline CDR1 is LGHDT and CDR2 YNNKEL (reference sequence). V was cut by 0 bases and J by 6 bases, with 15 bases left in between.

The rearrangement links TRBV12-3 or TRBV12-4 to TRBJ2-7, with 10 bases lining up with TRBD1. J gave up 5 bases and V 5 bases, and 6 bases lay outside the gene matches. The CDR3 loop spans 14 amino acids. CDR3 sequence reads: CASSQTGGHHEQYF. The DNA for the CDR3 is TGTGCCAGCAGTCAGACAGGGGGCCACCACGAGCAGTACTTC.

The chain carries TRBV7-8 and TRBJ2-3, with D hard to call. V gave up 8 bases and J gave up 2 bases, with 14 bases separating them. The CDR3 is made up of 14 amino acids. Per the germline V gene, CDR1 is SGHVS and CDR2 is FQNEAQ. CDR3 region: CASRSPRYTDTQYF. The DNA for the CDR3 is TGTGCCAGCCGGAGTCCTCGATACACAGATACGCAGTATTTT.

In its sample, this clonotype was seen many times. J is TRBJ2-7 and V is TRBV7-9; no clear D gene. CDR3 length equals 12 residues. The germline V and J ends were trimmed by 5 bases and 7 bases, with 12 bases remaining between them. CDR1 SEHNR and CDR2 FQNEAQ come from the germline V gene (reference sequence). This CDR3 is CASSPGSSEQYF. The DNA for the CDR3 is TGTGCCAGCAGCCCGGGTAGCAGTGAGCAGTACTTC.

This clonotype has just a few counts. This chain joins TRBV3-1 and TRBJ2-1, with no clear D. Germline loops: CDR1 LGHDT, CDR2 YNNKEL (reference sequence). CDR3 length equals 16 residues. Between the trimmed V and J ends, which lost 7 bases and 1 base, there was a span of 17 bases. The CDR3 DNA reads TGTGCCAGCAAACCAAGTCGGGTATATTCCTACAATGAGCAGTTCTTC. Amino acid sequence: CASKPSRVYSYNEQFF.

This clonotype showed up just a few times. The V call is TRBV24-1, the J call TRBJ2-5, with D tentatively TRBD2 (5 bases). CDR3 length: 14 amino acids. Germline lookup yields CDR1 KGHDR and CDR2 SFDVKD. The V gene lost 3 bases and the J gene lost 9 bases, with 16 bases spanning the gap. In DNA, the CDR3 is TGTGCCACCAGTGATGAGGACGCCGCCGGGGCCCAGTACTTC. Amino acids: CATSDEDAAGAQYF.

The genes are TRBV6-2 or TRBV6-3 and TRBJ2-7; 12 positions agree with TRBD2. Matching the DNA end better, TRBJ2-5 makes the J call doubtful. Per germline, CDR1 MNHEY and CDR2 SVGEGT. This CDR3 region has 16 residues. For the CDR3, the DNA is TGTGCCAGCAGTTACAATGCCCCGGGACTAGCGGGGACCCAGTACTTC. Its translation is CASSYNAPGLAGTQYF.

This chain joins TRBV7-8 and TRBJ1-1; 8 nucleotides match TRBD1. The CDR3 has 13 residues. The V gene end was trimmed by 5 bases and the J gene end by 6 bases; junction bases not matched to a gene: 5. Germline V gene lookup returns CDR1 SGHVS and CDR2 FQNEAQ. DNA for the CDR3: TGTGCCAGCAGCCCCAGGGGGCGCGCTGAAGCTTTCTTT. Translated: CASSPRGRAEAFF.